Presented here are 6 T cell receptor beta chains from one specimen sequenced in a study of neurological immune-mediated disorders. TCRdb itself ran the 5' RACE reads through MiXCR, one entry per CDR3 protein. The sample lists fewer than 50,000 distinct CDR3 sequences; approximately 2.4% were seen once. Input material: PBMCs. The receptors originated from a young man with multiple sclerosis.

In its sample, this clonotype was seen many times. The chain links TRBV5-1 to TRBJ2-2; D gene ambiguous. CDR3 length: 13 residues. Germline V gene sequence: CDR1 SGHRS, CDR2 YFSETQ. V gave up 7 bases and J gave up 2 bases, with 9 bases separating them. As DNA, the CDR3 is TGCGCCAGCCTGCTGCCCAACACCGGGGAGCTGTTTTTT. This codes for CASLLPNTGELFF. The complete variable domain, with remaining parts taken from reference TRBV5-1 and TRBJ2-2, reads KAGVTQTPRYLIKTRGQQVTLSCSPISGHRSVSWYQQTPGQGLQFLFEYFSETQRNKGNFPGRFSGRQFSNSRSEMNVSTLELGDSALYLCASLLPNTGELFFGEGSRLTVL.

The table lists this clonotype with many counts. V usage is TRBV5-1 and J usage is TRBJ1-1, with D uncertain. The CDR3 is 16 amino acids. Germline-derived CDR1 and CDR2 are SGHRS and YFSETQ. V shed 3 bases and J shed 1 base, with 16 bases lying between them. DNA for the CDR3: TGCGCCAGCAGCTACTTCTCGTCTGGGAGGAACACTGAAGCTTTCTTT. The encoded protein is CASSYFSSGRNTEAFF.

This clonotype was observed many times. The rearrangement uses TRBV7-2 and TRBJ2-1, with a tentative D call TRBD2 (6 bases). There are 13 residues in the CDR3. Germline lookup yields CDR1 SGHTA and CDR2 FQGNSA. Deletions cut 5 bases from V and 9 bases from J, with 14 bases between. The CDR3 DNA reads TGTGCCAGCAGCCCTGCGGGACCGGGTGAGCAGTTCTTC. It is translated as CASSPAGPGEQFF.

In this sample, this clonotype turned up many times. V gene TRBV7-9 combines with J gene TRBJ1-1; possibly TRBD1 for D (6 bases). This CDR3 is built from 15 residues. V lost 3 bases and J lost 0, with 11 bases in between. From germline, CDR1 is SEHNR and CDR2 FQNEAQ (reference sequence). The CDR3 DNA is TGTGCCAGCAGCTTCACCACAGGGCTGAACACTGAAGCTTTCTTT. Protein sequence: CASSFTTGLNTEAFF.

This chain joins TRBV5-1 and TRBJ2-1; 7 bases agree with TRBD2. The germline CDR1 and CDR2 sequences are SGHRS and YFSETQ. Trimming took 2 bases from V and 1 from J; bases not matched to a gene: 9. CDR3 length: 17 residues. The CDR3 region is CASSFTASGVSYNEQFF. CDR3 DNA sequence: TGCGCCAGCAGCTTTACGGCCAGCGGGGTTTCCTACAATGAGCAGTTCTTC.

At least ten counts were recorded for this clonotype. This chain joins TRBV15 and TRBJ2-1; 10 bases agree with TRBD2. The trim removed 3 bases at V and 4 bases at J, leaving 3 bases unmatched. Germline V lookup: CDR1 LNHNV, CDR2 YYDKDF (reference sequence). CDR3 size: 15 residues. The CDR3 spells CATSSSSGGYNEQFF. CDR3 sequence (DNA): TGTGCCACCAGCAGTTCTAGCGGGGGTTACAATGAGCAGTTCTTC.